These 5 T cell receptor beta chains share one sample of origin, sequenced in a study of patients and donors after allogeneic stem cell transplantation. TCRdb used MiXCR to reprocess the RT-PCR reads, holding one entry per CDR3 protein. Of about a million distinct CDR3 sequences listed, over 15% are singletons. The sequenced sample was blood, either unsorted or a sorted T cell fraction (not recorded which). Every receptor here comes from a human donor who was either an allogeneic HSCT recipient or a stem cell or donor lymphocyte infusion donor (not recorded which). It is not recorded whose cells these are; they may come from a transplant donor.

Only a few counts were recorded for this clonotype. This rearrangement joins TRBV5-1 to TRBJ2-5; possibly TRBD2 for D (6 bases). This CDR3 comprises 15 residues. Trimming took off 4 bases at V and 6 bases at J, with 19 bases between the two ends. The V gene's germline CDR1 is SGHRS and CDR2 YFSETQ. This CDR3 is CASSQGGTIRQTQYF. The CDR3 bases are TGCGCCAGCAGCCAGGGAGGTACGATTCGTCAGACCCAGTACTTC.

This chain uses TRBV5-1 with TRBJ2-3; perhaps D is TRBD1 or TRBD2 (6 bases each). This CDR3 is 16 amino acids long. Between the trimmed V and J ends, which lost 5 bases and 2 bases, there was a span of 18 bases. The germline CDR1 and CDR2 sequences are SGHRS and YFSETQ. CDR3 in amino acids: CASSSWGAGYTDTQYF. For the CDR3, the DNA is TGCGCCAGCAGTTCGTGGGGGGCAGGGTACACAGATACGCAGTATTTT.

The chain has TRBV4-3 and TRBJ2-1, with 10 bases aligning to TRBD2. Germline assignment: CDR1 LGHNA and CDR2 YSLEER. With V trimmed by 4 bases and J by 3 bases, 6 bases remained unmatched. This CDR3 region has 16 residues. The CDR3 bases are TGCGCCAGCAGCCCACGGACTAGCGGATTCTACAATGAGCAGTTCTTC. Amino acids: CASSPRTSGFYNEQFF.

This clonotype was observed at least ten times. This sequence joins TRBV12-5 and TRBJ1-2, with TRBD1 identical over 8 bases. V gave up 6 bases and J gave up 4 bases; unmatched junction bases: 7. This CDR3 has 14 residues. Germline CDR1 LGHNT, CDR2 FRNRAP. The DNA for the CDR3 is TGTGCTAGTGGGGCCGGGACAGGATTCTATGGCTACACCTTC. This translates into CASGAGTGFYGYTF.

This clonotype was counted many times. The rearrangement links TRBV7-8 to TRBJ2-1; TRBD2 matches at 10 bases. Germline assignment: CDR1 SGHVS and CDR2 FQNEAQ. The CDR3 is made up of 15 amino acids. The V segment lost 1 base and the J segment 8 bases; nucleotides outside the gene matches: 5. The CDR3 bases are TGTGCCAGCAGCTTAGGACTAGCGGGCGGCTATGAGCAGTTCTTC. Encoded protein: CASSLGLAGGYEQFF.